These 6 T cell receptor beta chains share one sample of origin, sequenced in a study of blood T cell repertoires in COVID-19. Clones were sequenced by immunoSEQ multiplex PCR, and TCRdb holds only the in-frame ones, with some missing. The repertoire has about 200,000 clones, over 75% of them found once; the top ten carry 15% to 20%. Sequences were obtained from peripheral blood. The receptor set was obtained from a man aged 50 or older with COVID-19, enrolled during active disease.

This chain links TRBV20-1 with TRBJ2-7; 7 positions match TRBD1. J lost 3 bases, V lost 3 bases, and 8 bases had no gene match. CDR1 and CDR2 from the germline V gene are DFQATT and SNEGSKA (reference sequence). The CDR3 runs to 14 residues. The DNA for the CDR3 is TGCAGTGCTAGTCTGCCAGGGGGTATCTACGAGCAGTACTTC. Protein: CSASLPGGIYEQYF.

The chain is built from TRBV18 and TRBJ1-1; no firm D call. Trimming took off 3 bases at V and 8 bases at J, with 7 bases between the two ends. This CDR3 region has 11 residues. Germline V lookup: CDR1 KGHSH, CDR2 LQKENI. The CDR3 nucleotides are TGTGCCAGCTCACCGGCCGGGGAAGCTTTCTTT. Translated, it gives CASSPAGEAFF.

The gene calls are TRBV6-2 or TRBV6-3 and TRBJ2-4; TRBD1 agrees at 7 bases. V lost 5 bases to trimming and J lost 8 bases; unmatched junction nucleotides: 6. This CDR3 contains 13 residues. Germline CDR1 reads MNHEY; CDR2 reads SVGEGT. CDR3 residues: CASSQTGLDIQYF. The CDR3 DNA reads as TGTGCCAGCAGTCAGACAGGGTTGGACATTCAGTACTTC.

The sample holds one count of this clone. The rearrangement links TRBV15 to TRBJ2-1; perhaps TRBD1 as D (5 bases). Germline V gives CDR1 LNHNV, CDR2 YYDKDF (reference sequence). This CDR3 comprises 13 residues. The V end was cut by 6 bases, the J end by 7 bases, with 13 bases between. The CDR3 region is CATRGAGWNEQFF. As DNA, the CDR3 is TGTGCCACCAGAGGGGCAGGGTGGAATGAGCAGTTCTTC.

This clone has just a few counts. The V and J genes are TRBV28 and TRBJ1-2; TRBD1 matches at 7 bases. CDR1 MDHEN and CDR2 SYDVKM come from the germline V gene. Germline trimming cut 7 bases from V and 5 bases from J; bases unmatched to any gene: 7. The CDR3 has 13 amino acids. CDR3 nucleotides: TGTGCCAGCACTAAGGGACAGAAATATGGCTACACCTTC. Amino acids: CASTKGQKYGYTF.

The chain couples TRBV14 to TRBJ2-1, with 10 positions matching TRBD1. Germline V gene sequence: CDR1 SGHDN, CDR2 FVKESK. V was clipped by 3 bases and J by 0 bases; unmatched bases: 5. This CDR3 has 17 residues. This chain's CDR3 is CASSHRTGGYSYNEQFF. In DNA, the CDR3 is TGTGCCAGCAGCCATCGGACAGGGGGATACTCCTACAATGAGCAGTTCTTC.